This T cell receptor beta chain was identified in a study of blood T cell repertoires in COVID-19. Study overall: COVID-19 samples from acute and convalescent phases originated in the United States, Italy and Spain. T cells, B-cell-depleted T cells, or PBMCs supplied cDNA or gDNA.

Authors' methods: How many nucleated cells were present was estimated from reference gene primer amplification. TCRdb's table, derived via immunoSEQ multiplex PCR, lists solely in-frame clones and lacks some. V and J calls and clone size are given by that table; D and trimming were obtained from the DNA. The top ten clones hold 5.5% to 7.5% of a sample with around 250,000 clones, around 90% of them seen once. The CDR3 is made up of 15 amino acids. CDR1 SGHDN and CDR2 FVKESK come from the germline V gene. Deletions cut 4 bases from V and 4 bases from J, with 14 bases between. This clonotype was sampled from an older woman with active or convalescent COVID-19. Sequencing input: peripheral blood. V and J are TRBV14 and TRBJ2-1; a weak D match, TRBD1 (5 bases). The CDR3 loop reads CASSRTKQVYNEQFF. The CDR3 DNA sequence: TGTGCCAGCAGCCGGACAAAACAGGTTTACAATGAGCAGTTCTTC.